This T cell receptor beta chain originates from a study of cytomegalovirus exposure and HLA in healthy donors (dated by TCRdb to 2015 to 2018). For context, the study as a whole: An earlier analysis of approximately 590 of the donors reported about 250 Gb of sequence data and around 110 million unique TCR beta sequences from about 179 million T cells. Rather than using new phenotypic data, the later analysis identified candidate immune exposures from TCR beta sequences and from how often those sequences occurred across donors. The genetic ancestry cluster associated with self-reported Caucasian donors included 81% of the roughly 360 genotyped donors. Class I and class II HLA loci were covered by the typing at four-digit resolution. In an earlier analysis of roughly 540 of the donors, high-throughput TCR beta sequencing was used to judge whether each TCR beta V gene segment behaved as functional or pseudogenic. An early release that covered more than 550 HLA-typed donors contained about 290 gigabases of sequencing data and roughly 84 million unique TCR sequences. A separate validation cohort of approximately 130 different subjects was used in addition to the approximately 670-subject first cohort. Donor age, sex, ethnicity and CMV serostatus were collected together with the repertoire data. Every repertoire in the discovery cohort had been generated on one and the same sequencing platform. To study patterns of TCR occurrence, a later analysis re-analyzed previously published TCR beta repertoires from just over 650 donors and added high-resolution HLA genotyping. Several DR-DQ haplotypes were treated as single units for association and clustering because of strong linkage in the cohort. The number of donors typed differed by locus, with about 629-630 for A, B, C, DRB1 and DQB1, around 520 for DQA1, some 570 for DPA1, and around 450 for DPB1. The study was designed to test whether signatures of past pathogen exposure could be identified by cataloging public T cell receptors. Among 300 to 500 genotyped donors of the cohort, an average of roughly 230,000 unique TCR beta nucleotide sequences was sequenced per donor, of which about 18% were non-productive. The T cell repertoires of around 670 subjects were profiled by immunosequencing and related to cytomegalovirus serostatus. A later genetic analysis took genome-wide SNP genotypes for about 55% of the 666 donors and used that subset as a discovery cohort. The study combined high-throughput TCR immunosequencing, statistical association of individual TCRs with disease status, and machine learning to predict cytomegalovirus infection status.

From its cysteine to its phenylalanine, the CDR3 spans 13 amino acids. The kept DNA is CDR3 alone, 39 bases in frame from the first base. Per the germline V gene, LGHNA is the CDR1 and YSLEER is the CDR2. V loses 0 bases of germline sequence and J loses 8 bases, and the interval between the two ends is 10 bases. In regard to this clone: The target of this receptor is not known. No base quality information exists; no much larger clone differs at one position.

The cohort was made up of 500 to 850 healthy bone marrow donors. At the time of sampling, all cohort members were nominally healthy, though unrecorded immune exposures were likely present. The donor tested CMV seropositive, placing the donor among the approximately 290 seropositive members of the cohort. A peripheral blood sample was collected from each donor, and TCR beta sequencing was performed on peripheral blood mononuclear cells. Genomic DNA extraction from the blood cell samples was performed with the Qiagen DNeasy Blood Extraction Kit. Overall study outcomes, separate from this receptor: Roughly uniform sequencing depth across donors was assumed in presence/absence analyses, although this assumption may not hold. An association between a missense DCLRE1C variant and V-gene and J-gene trimming of TCR beta chains was found in a later genetic analysis and replicated in an independent cohort. Because the 87-base-pair reads could not distinguish some IMGT-functional V segments, including TRBV6-2 and TRBV6-3, those segments were excluded. It was suggested by the authors that the approach could potentially be generalized to other disease states and immunological phenotypes. A later analysis found that HLA-associated TCR beta chains were more clonally expanded and had lower generation probabilities than equally common non-associated chains. Because counts were too low, under 20 rarely observed V segments, including chromosome 9 orphons, were left out of the earlier analysis of several hundred of the donors. While some public TCRs were present in many individuals, most TCR sequences turned up only very rarely across donors. Because HLA typing was unavailable for some donors at each locus, only the typed subset was used in association tests. In a later analysis, most CMV-associated TCR beta chains were found to appear HLA-restricted, with HLA associations seemingly driven largely by CMV exposure. Broadly in line with IMGT annotations, most TCR beta V segments showed up in productive rearrangements about 87% or about 30% of the time in an earlier analysis of some 590 of the donors. A further reported finding was that TCR beta sequences accurately predicted the HLA-A and HLA-B alleles for most subjects in the first cohort. A total of 150 or so TCR beta chains were listed by the study as associated with cytomegalovirus. Specific HLA alleles were associated with 15,000 to 20,000 TCR beta sequences at a false discovery rate of 0.05 in a later analysis. The only immune exposure information available for the cohort was CMV serostatus. In a later genetic analysis, fewer N-insertions in productive TCRs were reported among donors in an Asian-associated ancestry cluster than the roughly 640-donor mean. When HLA alleles, especially DR and DQ, strongly co-occurred, TCR associations were difficult to assign to individual alleles. The classifier was reported to diagnose cytomegalovirus status with high specificity and sensitivity in both the original cohort and the validation cohort. According to a later analysis, parvovirus B19, influenza, CMV and Epstein-Barr virus appeared linked to several top co-occurrence clusters. A cluster of highly shared sequence variants was judged likely to represent a technical artifact of the sequencing pipeline. A few of the identified cytomegalovirus-associated TCR beta chains were confirmed in vitro to be specific for cytomegalovirus antigens. In a later analysis, TCR association rates were found to vary across HLA loci, with the most associated TCRs seen for DRB1 alleles and the fewest for HLA-C alleles. Correlated functional status among segregating V segments might be attributable to linkage disequilibrium, but an unknown experimental factor could not be ruled out. This cohort had only TCR beta chains sequenced, and the lack of alpha or paired-chain data limited which features could be detected.

The library relied on the immunoSEQ multiplex PCR assay. A mixture of 60 forward primers for TCR Vbeta segments and 13 reverse primers for TCR Jbeta segments was used in the multiplex PCR. Amplification of the CDR3 region of rearranged TCR beta genes was performed with a multiplex PCR assay on genomic DNA. Amplified TCR beta libraries were sequenced as 87-base-pair reads on the Illumina HiSeq System. In the paper's pipeline: Across the 640 or so repertoires, a later analysis counted 60 million to 90 million unique TCR beta chains, roughly 11 million of which were shared by at least two donors. A nearest-neighbor algorithm error-corrected the raw reads and collapsed the reads into unique sequences, merging closely related sequences to remove PCR and sequencing errors. To assign V, D and J gene segments, CDR3 sequences were aligned to IMGT reference sequences. Each retained sequence needed at least a six-nucleotide match to both a V gene segment and a J gene segment. Rearrangements were classified as productive when the CDR3 lacked stop codons and remained in frame with V and J, and all other rearrangements were classified as non-productive. CDR3 was defined according to IMGT convention as the region running from the second conserved V-encoded cysteine to the conserved J-encoded phenylalanine. The earlier analysis of approximately 590 of the donors excluded any sequence lacking an unambiguous match to a single V gene segment. An earlier analysis of 587 of the donors classified V segments as functional when productive rearrangements were above 56.7% and as segregating when the standard deviation between donors was above 5%. A statistical classification framework was built to diagnose cytomegalovirus status from the catalog of TCR beta chain sequences. V and J gene assignment, in a later analysis, came from comparing TCR nucleotide sequences with IMGT/GENE-DB human TR gene sequences. The TCRdist pipeline was used in a later analysis to assign CDR3 sequences and most-parsimonious VDJ recombination scenarios. A later analysis defined each TCR beta chain by its CDR3 amino acid sequence plus V-gene family, and excluded reads lacking a unique V-gene family. As a way to deal with suspected cross-contamination and a sequencing artifact, a later analysis dropped more than 500 nucleotide sequences that were highly shared and had low generation probability. In a later analysis, a clonal expansion index was calculated for each public chain from normalized within-repertoire ranks of inferred template counts. Generation probabilities in a later analysis came from a VDJ recombination model fitted to out-of-frame rearrangements, and those results were checked against IGoR. A later analysis scored TCR-TCR, TCR-HLA and TCR-CMV co-occurrence with hypergeometric tests, applying a repertoire-size bias correction to TCR pairs. To estimate false discovery rates, a later analysis permuted the HLA or CMV assignments 20 times. A later analysis grouped co-occurring TCRs with DBSCAN, adding TCRdist sequence similarity when clustering within HLA-allele-positive subsets. For co-occurrence clustering, repertoires with fewer than 30,000 or more than 120,000 public chains were excluded, along with about five repertoires with anomalous nucleotide sharing. TCRdb limited this immuneACCESS table to in-frame rearrangements with V and J called. A share of clones is missing; checked studies link under half to unresolved V genes, and the rest is unexplained. The D gene and trimming were derived from the DNA, and the V and J assignments and clone size from that table. For this sample there are 150,000 to 180,000 clones; roughly 82% appear just once. The biggest ten clones account for about 6.4% of the sample.

The chain joins TRBV4-3 to TRBJ1-2, with no reliable assignment of the D segment. Specimen: PBMCs. This clonotype was sampled from a woman aged 50 to 60 in good health and CMV-seropositive. The DNA sequence is as follows: TGCGCCAGCAGCCAAGACAGGATGCGAGGCTACACCTTC. Its protein reads: CASSQDRMRGYTF.